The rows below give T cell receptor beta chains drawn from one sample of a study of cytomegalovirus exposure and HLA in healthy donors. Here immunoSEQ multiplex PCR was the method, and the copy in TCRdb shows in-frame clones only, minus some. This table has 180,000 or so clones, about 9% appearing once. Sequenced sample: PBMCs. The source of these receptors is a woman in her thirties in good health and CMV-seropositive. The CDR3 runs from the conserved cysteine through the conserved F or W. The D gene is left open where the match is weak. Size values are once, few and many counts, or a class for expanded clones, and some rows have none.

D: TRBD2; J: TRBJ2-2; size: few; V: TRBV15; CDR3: CATPLAGVNTGELFF; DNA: TGTGCCACCCCACTAGCGGGGGTCAACACCGGGGAGCTGTTTTTT
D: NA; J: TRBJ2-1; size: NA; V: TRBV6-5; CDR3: CASSYSIGLGQFF; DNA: TGTGCCAGCAGTTACTCTATCGGGTTAGGGCAGTTCTTC
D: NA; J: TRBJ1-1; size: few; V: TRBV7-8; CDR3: CASSSQGGQYTEAFF; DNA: TGTGCCAGCAGCTCCCAGGGTGGACAATACACTGAAGCTTTCTTT
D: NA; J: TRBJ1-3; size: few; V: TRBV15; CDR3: CATSRDHGYGNTIYF; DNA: TGTGCCACCAGCAGAGATCACGGGTACGGAAACACCATATATTTT
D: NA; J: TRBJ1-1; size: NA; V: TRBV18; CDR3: CASSRQDENTEAFF; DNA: TGTGCCAGCTCACGACAGGACGAGAACACTGAAGCTTTCTTT
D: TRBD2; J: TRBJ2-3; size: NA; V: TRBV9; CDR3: CATGGGSADTQYF; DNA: TGTGCCACGGGAGGAGGAAGCGCAGATACGCAGTATTTT
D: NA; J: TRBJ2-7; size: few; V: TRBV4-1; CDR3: CASSQRRTTTYEQYF; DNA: TGCGCCAGCAGCCAAAGAAGAACTACCACCTACGAGCAGTACTTC
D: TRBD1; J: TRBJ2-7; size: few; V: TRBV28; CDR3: CASSYPPGQGTYEQYF; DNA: TGTGCCAGCAGTTACCCTCCCGGACAGGGCACCTACGAGCAGTACTTC
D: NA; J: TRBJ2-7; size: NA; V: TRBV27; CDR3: CASSSPGHPEQYF; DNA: TGTGCCAGCAGTTCCCCGGGACACCCCGAGCAGTACTTC
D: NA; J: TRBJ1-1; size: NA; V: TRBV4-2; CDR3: CASSQELRRSGGGAATEAFF; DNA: TGTGCCAGCAGCCAAGAGTTAAGGCGTTCTGGCGGAGGGGCCGCCACTGAAGCTTTCTTT
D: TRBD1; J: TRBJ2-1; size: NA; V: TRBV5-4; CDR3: CASSLDRGSYNEQFF; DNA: TGTGCCAGCAGCTTGGACAGGGGGTCCTACAATGAGCAGTTCTTC
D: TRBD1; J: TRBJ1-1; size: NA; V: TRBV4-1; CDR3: CASSLRQGAKGTEAFF; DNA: TGCGCCAGCAGCCTCCGACAGGGGGCGAAAGGAACTGAAGCTTTCTTT
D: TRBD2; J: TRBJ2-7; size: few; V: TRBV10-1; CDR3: CASSRLAGADEQYF; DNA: TGCGCCAGCAGCCGACTAGCGGGAGCGGACGAGCAGTACTTC
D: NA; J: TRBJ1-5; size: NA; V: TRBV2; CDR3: CASSRVDQPQHF; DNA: TGTGCCAGCAGTCGAGTTGATCAGCCCCAGCATTTT
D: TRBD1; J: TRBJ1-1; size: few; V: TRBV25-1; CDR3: CASSSQGTGWTEAFF; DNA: TGTGCCAGCAGTTCTCAGGGGACAGGGTGGACTGAAGCTTTCTTT
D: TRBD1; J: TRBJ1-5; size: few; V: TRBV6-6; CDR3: CASSYGTGAHQPQHF; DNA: TGTGCCAGCAGTTACGGGACAGGGGCCCATCAGCCCCAGCATTTT
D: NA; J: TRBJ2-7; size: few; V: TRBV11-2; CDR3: CASSLDLGLVITYEQYF; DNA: TGTGCCAGCAGCTTAGATCTAGGCTTGGTTATCACCTACGAGCAGTACTTC
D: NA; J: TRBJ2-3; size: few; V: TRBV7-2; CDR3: CASSLSGADTQYF; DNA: TGTGCCAGCAGCTTATCCGGGGCAGATACGCAGTATTTT
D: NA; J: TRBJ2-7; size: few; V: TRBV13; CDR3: CASSLRSGEVEQYF; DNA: TGTGCCAGCAGCTTACGGTCGGGGGAGGTCGAGCAGTACTTC
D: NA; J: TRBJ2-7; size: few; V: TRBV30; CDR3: CAVRLDSSYEQYF; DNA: TGTGCCGTTCGACTGGACTCAAGTTACGAGCAGTACTTC
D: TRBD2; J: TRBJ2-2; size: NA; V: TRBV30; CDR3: CAWIGTSETGELFF; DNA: TGTGCCTGGATTGGGACTAGCGAGACCGGGGAGCTGTTTTTT
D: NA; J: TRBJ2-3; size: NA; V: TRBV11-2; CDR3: CASSLGVDRDTQYF; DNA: TGTGCCAGCAGCTTAGGGGTCGACAGGGATACGCAGTATTTT
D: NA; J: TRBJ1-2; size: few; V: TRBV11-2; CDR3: CASSPLDHRDRGYGYTF; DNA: TGTGCCAGCAGCCCTCTTGACCACAGGGATAGAGGCTATGGCTACACCTTC
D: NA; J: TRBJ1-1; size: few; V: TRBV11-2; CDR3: CASSRDTMNTEAFF; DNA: TGTGCCAGCAGCCGGGACACTATGAACACTGAAGCTTTCTTT
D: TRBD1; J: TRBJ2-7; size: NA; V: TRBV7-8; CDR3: CASSSRGQGSGEQYF; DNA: TGTGCCAGCAGCTCCCGTGGACAGGGGTCCGGGGAGCAGTACTTC
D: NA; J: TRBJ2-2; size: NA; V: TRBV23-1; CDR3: CASGGTGELFF; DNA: TGCGCCAGCGGAGGAACCGGGGAGCTGTTTTTT
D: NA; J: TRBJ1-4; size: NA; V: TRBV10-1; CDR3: CASSVTGGEKLFF; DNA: TGCGCCAGCAGTGTGACAGGTGGAGAAAAACTGTTTTTT
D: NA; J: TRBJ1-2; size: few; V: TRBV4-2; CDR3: CASSQDPAGARANYGYTF; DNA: TGTGCCAGCAGCCAAGATCCGGCAGGGGCGAGAGCTAACTATGGCTACACCTTC
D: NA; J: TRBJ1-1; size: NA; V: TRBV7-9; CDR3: CASSLGRTEAFF; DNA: TGTGCCAGCAGCTTGGGCAGGACTGAAGCTTTCTTT
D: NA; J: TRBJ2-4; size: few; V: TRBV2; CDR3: CASSEIGVSSKNIQYF; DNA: TGTGCCAGCAGTGAAATAGGAGTCAGCTCGAAAAACATTCAGTACTTC
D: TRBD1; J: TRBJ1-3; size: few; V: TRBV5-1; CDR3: CASSSGTGIENTIYF; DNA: TGCGCCAGCAGCTCCGGGACAGGGATCGAAAACACCATATATTTT
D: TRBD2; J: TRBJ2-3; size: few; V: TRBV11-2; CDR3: CASSLGLAVPTDTQYF; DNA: TGTGCCAGCAGCTTAGGACTAGCGGTACCCACAGATACGCAGTATTTT
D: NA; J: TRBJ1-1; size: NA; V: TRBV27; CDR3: CASSLSRGGTEAFF; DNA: TGTGCCAGCAGTTTATCAAGAGGAGGGACTGAAGCTTTCTTT
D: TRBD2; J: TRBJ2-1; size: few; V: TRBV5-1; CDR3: CASSFTSGSGDEQFF; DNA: TGCGCCAGCAGCTTCACGAGCGGGAGTGGGGATGAGCAGTTCTTC
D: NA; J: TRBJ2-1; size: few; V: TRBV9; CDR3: CASSVEGPGQFF; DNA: TGTGCCAGCAGCGTAGAGGGGCCAGGGCAGTTCTTC
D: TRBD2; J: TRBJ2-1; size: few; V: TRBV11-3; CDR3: CASSLGLAGSSYNEQFF; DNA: TGTGCCAGCAGCCTAGGACTAGCGGGGAGCTCCTACAATGAGCAGTTCTTC
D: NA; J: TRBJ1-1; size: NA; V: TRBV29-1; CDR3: CSVKLMRELDTEAFF; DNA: TGCAGCGTTAAACTGATGAGAGAATTAGACACTGAAGCTTTCTTT
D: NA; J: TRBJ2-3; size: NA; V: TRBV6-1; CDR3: CASRTLEDTDTQYF; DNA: TGTGCCAGCAGGACCCTAGAGGACACAGATACGCAGTATTTT
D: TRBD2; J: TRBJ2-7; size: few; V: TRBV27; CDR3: CASSSRLAGKAYEQYF; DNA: TGTGCCAGCAGTTCCAGACTAGCGGGAAAGGCCTACGAGCAGTACTTC
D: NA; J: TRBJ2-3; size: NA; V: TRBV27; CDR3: CASSLGGNTDTQYF; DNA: TGTGCCAGCAGTTTAGGCGGAAACACAGATACGCAGTATTTT
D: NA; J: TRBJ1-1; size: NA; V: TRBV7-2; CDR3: CASSSLGGSYTEAFF; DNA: TGTGCCAGCAGCTCCTTGGGAGGGTCGTACACTGAAGCTTTCTTT
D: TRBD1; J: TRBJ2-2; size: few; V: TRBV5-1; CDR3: CASSWGQGTGELFF; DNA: TGCGCCAGCAGCTGGGGACAGGGGACCGGGGAGCTGTTTTTT
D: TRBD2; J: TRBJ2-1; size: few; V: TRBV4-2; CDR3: CASSGTSAPQGENEQFF; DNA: TGTGCCAGCAGCGGGACTAGCGCCCCGCAGGGGGAAAATGAGCAGTTCTTC
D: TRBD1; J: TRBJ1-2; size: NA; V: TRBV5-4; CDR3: CASSFSGTGAYGYTF; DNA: TGTGCCAGCAGCTTCTCCGGGACAGGGGCTTATGGCTACACCTTC
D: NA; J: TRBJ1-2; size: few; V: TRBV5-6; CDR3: CASSRYTNYGYTF; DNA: TGTGCCAGCAGCCGCTATACTAACTATGGCTACACCTTC
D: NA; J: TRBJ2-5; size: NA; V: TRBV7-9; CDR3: CASSTKRAGQVQETQYF; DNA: TGTGCCAGCAGTACGAAACGAGCGGGACAGGTCCAAGAGACCCAGTACTTC